This T cell receptor (beta chain) was sequenced during a study of blood T cell repertoires in COVID-19. Study as a whole: Acute and convalescent COVID-19 specimens originated in the United States, Italy and Spain. In each case, the material was cDNA or gDNA derived from T cells, B-cell-depleted T cells, or PBMCs.

Here immunoSEQ multiplex PCR was the method, and the copy in TCRdb shows in-frame clones only, minus some. The sample carries 250,000 to 350,000 clones, around 85% recorded once. Trimming left V 1 base short and J 5 bases short, with 23 bases between. The CDR3 totals 17 residues. Germline-derived CDR1 and CDR2 are SQVTM and ANQGSEA. This receptor was obtained from a human donor with COVID-19, enrolled during active disease. The donor label of this sample is uncertain. The sample comprised peripheral blood. This chain joins TRBV29-1 and TRBJ1-2; D is undetermined. The DNA for the CDR3 is TGCAGCGTTGAAGGGGGTCCGGACTCCGCTTTTCCTTATGGCTACACCTTC. Its protein is CSVEGGPDSAFPYGYTF. Full variable domain (missing parts from reference TRBV29-1 and TRBJ1-2): SAVISQKPSRDICQRGTSLTIQCQVDSQVTMMFWYRQQPGQSLTLIATANQGSEATYESGFVIDKFPISRPNLTFSTLTVSNMSPEDSSIYLCSVEGGPDSAFPYGYTFGSGTRLTVV.